A selection of T cell receptor beta chains follows, all from one sample in a study of cytomegalovirus exposure and HLA in healthy donors. The assay was immunoSEQ multiplex PCR, and TCRdb's table has in-frame clones only and misses some. This repertoire shows 150,000 to 200,000 clones, about 81% found once; its top ten account for 1% to 1.5%. The sequencing sample was made of PBMCs. These receptors were taken from a woman aged 25 to 39 in good health and CMV-seronegative. Both conserved end residues are part of each CDR3. A D gene is named only where the DNA matches it firmly. Expanded clones are given a class, and other clones once, few, many or no size at all.

DNA	CDR3	length	D	V	J	size
TGTGCCAGCAGTGAAGTGGGACAGGGCCCCAATGAGCAGTTCTTC	CASSEVGQGPNEQFF	15	TRBD1	TRBV6-1	TRBJ2-1	.
TGTGCCAGCAGCCAGTTGCGGGGCCTCTCCTACAATGAGCAGTTCTTC	CASSQLRGLSYNEQFF	16	.	TRBV4-2	TRBJ2-1	medium-sized
TGTGCCAGCAGCCTTCTAGCGGGGAACGAAAATACGCAGTATTTT	CASSLLAGNENTQYF	15	TRBD2	TRBV5-6	TRBJ2-3	.
TGCGCCAGCAGGGAAGGAGACACAGATACGCAGTATTTT	CASREGDTDTQYF	13	.	TRBV10-1	TRBJ2-3	.
TGTGCCAGCAGCGGGAGAGCGGGAACACTGAACTACGAGCAGTACTTC	CASSGRAGTLNYEQYF	16	TRBD2	TRBV7-9	TRBJ2-7	.
TGCGCCAGCAGCTCGGCTACAGGGGACACCGGGGAGCTGTTTTTT	CASSSATGDTGELFF	15	TRBD1	TRBV5-1	TRBJ2-2	.
TGTGCCAGCAGCCCCGCGGCGGGAGTGGGTTACGAGCAGTACTTC	CASSPAAGVGYEQYF	15	TRBD2	TRBV7-2	TRBJ2-7	.
TGTGCCAGCAGTGAAAGGGGCGGGACTCTTGGGGCCAACGTCCTGACTTTC	CASSERGGTLGANVLTF	17	.	TRBV6-1	TRBJ2-6	.
TGTGCCAGCATGGGACAGGGGGCACAGACCCAGTACTTC	CASMGQGAQTQYF	13	TRBD1	TRBV6-1	TRBJ2-5	.
TGTGCCAGCAGTTTCAGGGGAACTAACTATGGCTACACCTTC	CASSFRGTNYGYTF	14	.	TRBV27	TRBJ1-2	.
TGTGCCAGCAGGGAGACAGGGTCGGTGGAGGCTTTCTTT	CASRETGSVEAFF	13	TRBD1	TRBV2	TRBJ1-1	.
TGTGCCAGCAGACAGGGGACGGCGACTAATGAAAAACTGTTTTTT	CASRQGTATNEKLFF	15	TRBD1	TRBV6-1	TRBJ1-4	once
TGTGCCAGCAGCTTAGGGGCAGTTGGAAACACCATATATTTT	CASSLGAVGNTIYF	14	.	TRBV11-2	TRBJ1-3	.
TGCGCCAGCAGCCAAGTATTAGGAGTTAGCAATCAGCCCCAGCATTTT	CASSQVLGVSNQPQHF	16	.	TRBV4-1	TRBJ1-5	.
TGTGCCAGCAGCTTAAAAGCGGGACTACCATACAATGAGCAGTTCTTC	CASSLKAGLPYNEQFF	16	TRBD2	TRBV7-7	TRBJ2-1	.
TGCGCCAGCAGAAGCGGACTAGCGGGAGGTGGCGAGCAGTACTTC	CASRSGLAGGGEQYF	15	TRBD2	TRBV5-1	TRBJ2-7	.
TGTGCCAGCACTCCGCAGGGGGCCTACGAGCAGTACTTC	CASTPQGAYEQYF	13	TRBD1	TRBV28	TRBJ2-7	.